This T cell receptor beta chain appears in the sequencing data of a study of glioma-infiltrating T cells after dendritic cell vaccination. Study findings and constraints: Complete blood and tumor specimen sets were limited to few patients.

Notes on this clone: Its antigen is not identified.

Data came from immunoSEQ multiplex PCR; TCRdb stores just in-frame clones and leaves some out. Of around 90,000 clones in the sample, approximately 81% were seen once. This CDR3 contains 14 residues. With 3 bases removed from V and 4 bases from J, the gap between germline ends came to 10 bases. The origin of this receptor is a human donor with glioblastoma. The V and J genes are TRBV23-1 and TRBJ2-1, with unresolved D. Being an ORF, TRBV23-1 has a function that is uncertain. The source was blood, collected before dendritic cell vaccination. The CDR3 region has the DNA TGCGCCAGCAGTCAGTCTATCCCTTACAATGAGCAGTTCTTC. This sequence encodes CASSQSIPYNEQFF.